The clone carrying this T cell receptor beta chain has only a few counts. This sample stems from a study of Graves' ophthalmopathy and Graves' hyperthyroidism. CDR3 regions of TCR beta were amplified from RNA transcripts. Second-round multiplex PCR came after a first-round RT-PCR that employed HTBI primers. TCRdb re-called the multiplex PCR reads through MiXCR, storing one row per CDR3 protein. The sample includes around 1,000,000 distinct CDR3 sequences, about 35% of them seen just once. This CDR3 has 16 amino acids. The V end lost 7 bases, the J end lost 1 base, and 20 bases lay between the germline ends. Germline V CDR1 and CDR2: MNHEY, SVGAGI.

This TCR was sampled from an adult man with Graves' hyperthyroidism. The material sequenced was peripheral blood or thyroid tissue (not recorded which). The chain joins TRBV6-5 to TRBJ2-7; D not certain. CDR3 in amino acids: CASNPTKLPGSYEQYF. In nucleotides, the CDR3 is TGTGCCAGCAACCCCACGAAACTTCCAGGATCCTACGAGCAGTACTTC.